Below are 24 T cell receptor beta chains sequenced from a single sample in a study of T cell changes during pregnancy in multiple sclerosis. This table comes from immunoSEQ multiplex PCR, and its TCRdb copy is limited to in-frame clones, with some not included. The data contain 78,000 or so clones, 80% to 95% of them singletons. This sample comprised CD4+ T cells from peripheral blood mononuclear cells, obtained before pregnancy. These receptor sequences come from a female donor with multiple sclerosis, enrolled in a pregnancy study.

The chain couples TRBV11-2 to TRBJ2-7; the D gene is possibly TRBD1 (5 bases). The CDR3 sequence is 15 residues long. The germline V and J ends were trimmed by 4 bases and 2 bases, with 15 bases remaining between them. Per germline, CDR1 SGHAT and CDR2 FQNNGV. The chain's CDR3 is CASSSRQGVTYEQYF. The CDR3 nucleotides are TGTGCCAGCAGCTCCCGGCAGGGTGTTACCTACGAGCAGTACTTC.

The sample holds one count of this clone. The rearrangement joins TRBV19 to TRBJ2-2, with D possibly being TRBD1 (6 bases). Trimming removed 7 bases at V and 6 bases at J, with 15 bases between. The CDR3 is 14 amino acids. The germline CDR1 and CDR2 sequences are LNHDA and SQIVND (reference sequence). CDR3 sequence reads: CASTQQGSPGELFF. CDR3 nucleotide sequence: TGTGCCAGTACTCAACAGGGCTCACCCGGGGAGCTGTTTTTT.

This CDR3 reads CASSLDISGQGLAFF. The DNA of the CDR3 is TGTGCCAGCAGCTTAGATATTTCGGGACAGGGCCTAGCTTTCTTT. The chain couples TRBV11-3 to TRBJ1-1, with 9 positions matching TRBD1. Germline CDR1 is SGHNT and CDR2 is YENEEA. This CDR3 has 15 amino acids. The ends lost 0 bases at V and 10 bases at J; junction bases unmatched: 9.

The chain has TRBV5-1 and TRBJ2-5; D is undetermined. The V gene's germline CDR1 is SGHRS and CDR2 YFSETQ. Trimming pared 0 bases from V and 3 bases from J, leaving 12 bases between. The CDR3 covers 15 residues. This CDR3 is CASSLVSLEKETQYF. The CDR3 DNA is TGCGCCAGCAGCTTGGTATCTCTGGAGAAAGAGACCCAGTACTTC.

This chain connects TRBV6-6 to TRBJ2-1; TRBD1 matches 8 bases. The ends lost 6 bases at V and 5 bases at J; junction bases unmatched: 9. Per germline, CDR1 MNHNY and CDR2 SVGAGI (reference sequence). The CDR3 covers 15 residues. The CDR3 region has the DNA TGTGCCAGCAGGGGCAGGGGGCTAGGAAACAATGAGCAGTTCTTC. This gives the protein CASRGRGLGNNEQFF.

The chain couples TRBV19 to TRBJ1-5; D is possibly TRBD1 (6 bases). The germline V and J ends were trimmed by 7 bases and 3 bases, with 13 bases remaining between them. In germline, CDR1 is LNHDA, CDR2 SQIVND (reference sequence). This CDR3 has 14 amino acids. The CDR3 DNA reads TGTGCCAGTACCTACGGACAGCCCAATCAGCCCCAGCATTTT. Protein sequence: CASTYGQPNQPQHF.

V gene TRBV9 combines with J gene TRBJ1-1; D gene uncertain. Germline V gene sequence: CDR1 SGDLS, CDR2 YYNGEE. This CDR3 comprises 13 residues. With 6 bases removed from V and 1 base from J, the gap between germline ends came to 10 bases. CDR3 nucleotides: TGTGCCAGCACCAATTACGGGAACACTGAAGCTTTCTTT. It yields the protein CASTNYGNTEAFF.

CDR3 nucleotide sequence: TGTGCCAGCAGCTCCATGGGGGGAAGCACAGATACGCAGTATTTT. As protein: CASSSMGGSTDTQYF. The rearrangement joins TRBV5-6 to TRBJ2-3; perhaps TRBD2 as D (6 bases). V gave up 3 bases and J gave up 0 bases, with 11 bases separating them. The CDR3 is 15 amino acids. Germline V gene sequence: CDR1 SGHDT, CDR2 YYEEEE.

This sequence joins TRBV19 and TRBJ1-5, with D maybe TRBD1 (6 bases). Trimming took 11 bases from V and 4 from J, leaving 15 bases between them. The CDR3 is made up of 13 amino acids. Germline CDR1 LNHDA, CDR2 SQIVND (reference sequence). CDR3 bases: TGTGCCGGGGGGGGAGGGGGAAATCAGCCCCAGCATTTT. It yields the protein CAGGGGGNQPQHF.

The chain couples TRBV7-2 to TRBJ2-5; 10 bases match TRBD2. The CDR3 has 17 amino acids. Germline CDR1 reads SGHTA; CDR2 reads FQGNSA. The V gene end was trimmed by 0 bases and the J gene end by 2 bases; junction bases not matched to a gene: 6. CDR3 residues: CASSLAPLAGGQETQYF. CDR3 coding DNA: TGTGCCAGCAGCTTAGCCCCTTTAGCGGGGGGACAAGAGACCCAGTACTTC.

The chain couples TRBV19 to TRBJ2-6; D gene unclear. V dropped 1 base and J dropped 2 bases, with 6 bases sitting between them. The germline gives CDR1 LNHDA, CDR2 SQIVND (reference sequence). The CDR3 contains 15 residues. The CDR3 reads CASSIGGAGANVLTF. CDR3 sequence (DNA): TGTGCCAGTAGTATAGGAGGCGCTGGGGCCAACGTCCTGACTTTC. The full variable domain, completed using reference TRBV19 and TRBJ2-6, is DGGITQSPKYLFRKEGQNVTLSCEQNLNHDAMYWYRQDPGQGLRLIYYSQIVNDFQKGDIAEGYSVSREKKESFPLTVTSAQKNPTAFYLCASSIGGAGANVLTFGAGSRLTVL.

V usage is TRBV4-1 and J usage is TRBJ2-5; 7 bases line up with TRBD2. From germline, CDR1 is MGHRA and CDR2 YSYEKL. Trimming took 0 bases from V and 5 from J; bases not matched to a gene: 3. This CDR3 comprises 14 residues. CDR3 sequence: CASSQDGRAETQYF. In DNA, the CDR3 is TGCGCCAGCAGCCAAGATGGGAGGGCGGAGACCCAGTACTTC.

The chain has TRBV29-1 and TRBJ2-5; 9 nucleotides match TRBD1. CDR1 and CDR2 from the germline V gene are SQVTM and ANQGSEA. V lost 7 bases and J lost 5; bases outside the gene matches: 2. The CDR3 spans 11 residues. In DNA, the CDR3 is TGCAGCGCGGACAGGGGTGAGACCCAGTACTTC. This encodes CSADRGETQYF. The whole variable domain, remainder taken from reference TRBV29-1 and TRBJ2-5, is SAVISQKPSRDICQRGTSLTIQCQVDSQVTMMFWYRQQPGQSLTLIATANQGSEATYESGFVIDKFPISRPNLTFSTLTVSNMSPEDSSIYLCSADRGETQYFGPGTRLLVL.

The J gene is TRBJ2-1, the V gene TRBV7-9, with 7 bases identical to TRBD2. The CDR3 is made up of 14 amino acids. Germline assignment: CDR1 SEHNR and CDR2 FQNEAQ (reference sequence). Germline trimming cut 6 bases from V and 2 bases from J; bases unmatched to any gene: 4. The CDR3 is CASRVSGTYNEQFF. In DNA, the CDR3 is TGTGCCAGCAGGGTGAGCGGGACCTACAATGAGCAGTTCTTC.

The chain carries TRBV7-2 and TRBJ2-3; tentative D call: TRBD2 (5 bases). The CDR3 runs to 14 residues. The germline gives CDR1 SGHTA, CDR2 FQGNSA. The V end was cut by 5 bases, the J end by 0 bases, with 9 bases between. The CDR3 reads CASSAGRSTDTQYF. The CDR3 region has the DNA TGTGCCAGCAGCGCGGGTCGGAGCACAGATACGCAGTATTTT.

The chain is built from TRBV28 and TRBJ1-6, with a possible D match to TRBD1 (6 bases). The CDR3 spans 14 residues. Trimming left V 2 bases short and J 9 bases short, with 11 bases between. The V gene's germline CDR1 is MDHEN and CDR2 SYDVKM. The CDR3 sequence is CASSLTPTGSPLHF. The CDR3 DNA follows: TGTGCCAGCAGTTTAACCCCGACAGGTTCACCCCTCCACTTT.

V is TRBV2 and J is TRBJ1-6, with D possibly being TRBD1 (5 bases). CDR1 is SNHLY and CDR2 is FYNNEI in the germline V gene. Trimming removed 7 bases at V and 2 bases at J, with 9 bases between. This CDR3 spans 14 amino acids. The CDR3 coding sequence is TGTGCCAGCAAGGGAGGGGCCTATAATTCACCCCTCCACTTT. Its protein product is CASKGGAYNSPLHF.

CDR3 loop: CASAGGRGNLNQPQHF. DNA of the CDR3: TGTGCCAGCGCGGGAGGCAGGGGCAATCTCAATCAGCCCCAGCATTTT. V usage is TRBV7-2 and J usage is TRBJ1-5; D perhaps matches TRBD1 (6 bases). CDR1 and CDR2 (germline): SGHTA, FQGNSA. V dropped 8 bases and J dropped 3 bases, with 20 bases sitting between them. This CDR3 contains 16 residues.

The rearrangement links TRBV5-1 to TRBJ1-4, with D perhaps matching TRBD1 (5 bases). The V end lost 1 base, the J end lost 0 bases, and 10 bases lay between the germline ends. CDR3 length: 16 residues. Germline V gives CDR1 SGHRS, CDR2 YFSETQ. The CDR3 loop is CASSLNGGATNEKLFF. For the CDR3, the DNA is TGCGCCAGCAGCTTGAACGGGGGTGCAACTAATGAAAAACTGTTTTTT.

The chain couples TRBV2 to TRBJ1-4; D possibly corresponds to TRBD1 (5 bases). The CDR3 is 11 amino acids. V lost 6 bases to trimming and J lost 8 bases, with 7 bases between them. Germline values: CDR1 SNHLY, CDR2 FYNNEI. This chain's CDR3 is CASRAGEKLFF. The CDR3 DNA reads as TGTGCCAGCAGAGCAGGGGAAAAACTGTTTTTT. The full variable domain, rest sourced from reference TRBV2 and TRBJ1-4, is EPEVTQTPSHQVTQMGQEVILRCVPISNHLYFYWYRQILGQKVEFLVSFYNNEISEKSEIFDDQFSVERPDGSNFTLKIRSTKLEDSAMYFCASRAGEKLFFGSGTQLSVL.

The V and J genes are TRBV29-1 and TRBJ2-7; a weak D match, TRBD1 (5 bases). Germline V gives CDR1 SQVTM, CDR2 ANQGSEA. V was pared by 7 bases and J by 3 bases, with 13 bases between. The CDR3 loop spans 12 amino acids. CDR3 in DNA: TGCAGCGCCGCCCAGGGCTTCTACGAGCAGTACTTC. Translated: CSAAQGFYEQYF.

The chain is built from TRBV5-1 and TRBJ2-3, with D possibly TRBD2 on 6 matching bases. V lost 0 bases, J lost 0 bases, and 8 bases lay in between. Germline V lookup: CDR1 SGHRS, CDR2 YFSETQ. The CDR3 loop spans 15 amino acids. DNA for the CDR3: TGCGCCAGCAGCTTGGGGGGGGTTAGCACAGATACGCAGTATTTT. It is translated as CASSLGGVSTDTQYF. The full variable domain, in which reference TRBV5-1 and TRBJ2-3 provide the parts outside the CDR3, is KAGVTQTPRYLIKTRGQQVTLSCSPISGHRSVSWYQQTPGQGLQFLFEYFSETQRNKGNFPGRFSGRQFSNSRSEMNVSTLELGDSALYLCASSLGGVSTDTQYFGPGTRLTVL.

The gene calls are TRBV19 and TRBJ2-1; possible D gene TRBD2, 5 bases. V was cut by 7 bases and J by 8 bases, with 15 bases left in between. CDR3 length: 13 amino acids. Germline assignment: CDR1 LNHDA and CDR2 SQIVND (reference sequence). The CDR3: CASNRLAGDEQFF. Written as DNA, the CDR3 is TGTGCCAGTAATCGGCTAGCTGGGGATGAGCAGTTCTTC.

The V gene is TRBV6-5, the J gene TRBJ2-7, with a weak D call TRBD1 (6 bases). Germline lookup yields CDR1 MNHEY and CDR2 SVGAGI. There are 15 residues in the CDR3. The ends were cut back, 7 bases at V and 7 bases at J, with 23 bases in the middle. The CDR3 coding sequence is TGTGCCAGCAATCTGACTCCGCAGGGGCTGAAGGAGCAGTACTTC. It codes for CASNLTPQGLKEQYF.